This is a list of T cell receptor beta chains from one sample in a study of T cells in Graves' hyperthyroidism and ophthalmopathy. TCRdb analysed the multiplex PCR reads with MiXCR anew, one entry per CDR3 protein. The sample has around 350,000 distinct CDR3 sequences; more than 20% are singletons. What was sequenced was blood. The receptor source for this set is a man over 45 with Graves' hyperthyroidism. Both conserved end residues are part of each CDR3. Fields, in order: V gene, D gene, clone size, J gene, CDR3 protein, CDR3 DNA. A D gene is named only where the DNA matches it firmly. Not all rows give a size; the values are once, few, many and, for expanded clones, a class.

TRBV19	-	-	TRBJ2-7	CASSEGGPVRQYF	TGTGCCAGTAGCGAGGGAGGCCCCGTGCGGCAGTACTTC
TRBV20-1	TRBD1	few	TRBJ2-3	CSAWDSRSTDTQYF	TGCAGTGCTTGGGACAGCCGAAGCACAGATACGCAGTATTTT
TRBV2	-	many	TRBJ2-1	CASRSSPPNEQFF	TGTGCCAGCAGGTCATCCCCTCCCAATGAGCAGTTCTTC
TRBV12-3/TRBV12-4	TRBD1	few	TRBJ1-2	CASSSLKGQRNYGYTF	TGTGCCAGCAGTTCCCTAAAGGGACAGCGTAACTATGGCTACACCTTC
TRBV7-3	-	few	TRBJ2-3	CASTGTDTQYF	TGTGCCAGCACCGGCACAGATACGCAGTATTTT
TRBV7-9	-	few	TRBJ2-2	CASSSTGNTGELFF	TGTGCCAGCAGCTCGACAGGGAACACCGGGGAGCTGTTTTTT
TRBV6-2/TRBV6-3	-	-	TRBJ1-6	CATRVRGTNSPLHF	TGTGCCACGAGAGTTCGGGGGACGAATTCACCCCTCCACTTT
TRBV11-2	-	many	TRBJ2-5	CASSLDRVGRMNQYF	TGTGCCAGCAGCTTAGATCGGGTTGGCAGGATGAATCAGTACTTC
TRBV28	TRBD2	many	TRBJ2-5	CASTVAGTSGRKTQYF	TGTGCCAGCACCGTGGCCGGGACTAGCGGGAGAAAGACCCAGTACTTC
TRBV12-3/TRBV12-4	-	few	TRBJ2-7	CASSFRWRLIDYEQYF	TGTGCCAGCAGTTTCCGCTGGAGACTGATTGACTACGAGCAGTACTTC
TRBV6-2/TRBV6-3	TRBD1	few	TRBJ2-7	CASSYSGLKTGVDYEQYF	TGTGCCAGCAGTTACTCGGGTCTCAAGACAGGGGTTGACTACGAGCAGTACTTC
TRBV7-9	-	-	TRBJ1-1	CASSPGAGSNTEAFF	TGTGCCAGCAGCCCTGGGGCAGGGTCGAACACTGAAGCTTTCTTT
TRBV30	-	few	TRBJ2-5	CAWSYGETQYF	TGTGCCTGGAGCTATGGGGAGACCCAGTACTTC
TRBV19	-	-	TRBJ1-5	CASSSDSYQPQHF	TGTGCCAGTAGCTCGGACAGCTATCAGCCCCAGCATTTT
TRBV2	-	many	TRBJ2-5	CASSASRDGTQYF	TGTGCCAGCAGTGCATCCAGGGATGGGACCCAGTACTTC
TRBV7-9	-	few	TRBJ1-5	CASTLGGRQPQHF	TGTGCCAGCACTCTAGGGGGGAGACAGCCCCAGCATTTT